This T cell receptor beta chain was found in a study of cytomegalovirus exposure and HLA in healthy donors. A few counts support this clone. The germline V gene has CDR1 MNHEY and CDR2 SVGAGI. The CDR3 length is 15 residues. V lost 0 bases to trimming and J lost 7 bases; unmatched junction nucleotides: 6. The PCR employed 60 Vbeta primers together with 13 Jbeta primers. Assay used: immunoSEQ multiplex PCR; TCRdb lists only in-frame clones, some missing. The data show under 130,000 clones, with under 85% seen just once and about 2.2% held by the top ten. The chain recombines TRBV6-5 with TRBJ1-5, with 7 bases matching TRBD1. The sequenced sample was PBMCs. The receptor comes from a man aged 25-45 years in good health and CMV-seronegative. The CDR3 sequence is CASSYSVTGKQPQHF. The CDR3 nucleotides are TGTGCCAGCAGTTACTCGGTGACAGGGAAGCAGCCCCAGCATTTT.